This T cell receptor (beta chain) emerged from a study of OX40 agonist ivuxolimab in advanced cancers. Study at large: Ivuxolimab doses were 0.01, 0.1, 0.3, 1.5, 3 or 10 mg/kg every 2 weeks. Under the entry rules, prior anti-PD-1, anti-PD-L1 or anti-CTLA-4 therapy was allowed, and roughly 39% had some.

Clones were read by immunoSEQ multiplex PCR, and TCRdb kept only the in-frame ones, dropping some. The repertoire holds 73,000 or so clones, with about 90% as singletons. Study-wide findings and caveats: Some of the nonresponding patients also showed low levels of normalized T-cell clonal expansion. No determination was made of the antigen specificity of the expanded peripheral T cells.

As for this clone: Its target is not known.

Germline V CDR1 and CDR2: SGHDN, FVKESK. The trim removed 1 base at V and 4 bases at J, leaving 0 bases unmatched. The CDR3 runs 13 residues. V usage is TRBV14 and J usage is TRBJ1-2; 7 bases fit TRBD1. This receptor was obtained from an adult with an advanced solid tumor such as melanoma, head and neck, liver or kidney cancer. The material was CD4+ or CD8+ T cells sorted from blood, obtained in a trial of the OX40 agonist ivuxolimab. In nucleotides, the CDR3 is TGTGCCAGCAGCCAAGGACAGGGCTATGGCTACACCTTC. Translated: CASSQGQGYGYTF.